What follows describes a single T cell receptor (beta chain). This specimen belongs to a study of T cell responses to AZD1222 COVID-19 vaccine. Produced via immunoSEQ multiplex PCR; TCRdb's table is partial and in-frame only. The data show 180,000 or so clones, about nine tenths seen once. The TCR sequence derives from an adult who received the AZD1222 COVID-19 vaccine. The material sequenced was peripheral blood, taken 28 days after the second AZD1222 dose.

The CDR3 protein is CASSPGASEQFF. The CDR3 nucleotides are TGTGCCAGCAGTCCAGGGGCGTCTGAGCAGTTCTTC. The J gene is TRBJ2-1, the V gene TRBV11-2; D perhaps matches TRBD1 (6 bases). CDR1 and CDR2 from the germline V gene are SGHAT and FQNNGV. There are 12 residues in the CDR3. V lost 6 bases, J lost 9 bases, and 12 bases lay in between.